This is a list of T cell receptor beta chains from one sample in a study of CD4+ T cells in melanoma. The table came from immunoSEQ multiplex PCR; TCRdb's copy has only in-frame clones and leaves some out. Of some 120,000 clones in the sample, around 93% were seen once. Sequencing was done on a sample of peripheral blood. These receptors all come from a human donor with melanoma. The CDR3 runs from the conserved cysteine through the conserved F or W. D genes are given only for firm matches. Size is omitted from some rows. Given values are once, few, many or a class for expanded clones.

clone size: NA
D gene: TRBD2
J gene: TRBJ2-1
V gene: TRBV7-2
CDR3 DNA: TGTGCCAGCAGCCCTCGAGGGGGCGGGGGGGCCACGGATGAGCAGTTCTTC
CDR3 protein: CASSPRGGGGATDEQFF

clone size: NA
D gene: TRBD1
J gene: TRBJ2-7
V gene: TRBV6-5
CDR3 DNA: TGTGCCAGCAGTGGTGTTCGACAGGGGGAAGGAGTGCAGTACTTC
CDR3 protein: CASSGVRQGEGVQYF

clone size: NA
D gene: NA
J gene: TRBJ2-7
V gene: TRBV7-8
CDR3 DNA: TGTGCCAGCACCGTATTCACCGGGGGCGAGCAGTACTTC
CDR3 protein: CASTVFTGGEQYF

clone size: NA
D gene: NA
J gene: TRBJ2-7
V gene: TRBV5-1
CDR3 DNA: TGCGCCAGCAGCTTGGATGGTGACTCAAGCCCCTACGAGCAGTACTTC
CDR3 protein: CASSLDGDSSPYEQYF

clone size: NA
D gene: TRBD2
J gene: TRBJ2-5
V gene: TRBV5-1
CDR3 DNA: TGCGCCAGCAGCTTCGGGACTAGCGGCCAAGAGACCCAGTACTTC
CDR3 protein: CASSFGTSGQETQYF

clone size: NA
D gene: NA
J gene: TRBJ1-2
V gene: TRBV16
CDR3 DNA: TGTGCCAGCAGCCAATCTGGAGTCTATGGCTACACCTTC
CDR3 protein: CASSQSGVYGYTF

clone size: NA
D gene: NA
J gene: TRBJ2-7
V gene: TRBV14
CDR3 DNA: TGTGCCAGCAGCCAAGCCCTCCGGGACGGAATAACCTACGAGCAGTACTTC
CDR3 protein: CASSQALRDGITYEQYF

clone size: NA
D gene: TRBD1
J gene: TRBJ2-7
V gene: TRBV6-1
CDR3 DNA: TGTGCCAGCATCCGGGACAGCTTCTCCTACGAGCAGTACTTC
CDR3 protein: CASIRDSFSYEQYF

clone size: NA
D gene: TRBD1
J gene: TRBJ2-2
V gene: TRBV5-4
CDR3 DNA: TGTGCCAGCATTAGAGGACAGGGAAGAACCACCGGGGAGCTGTTTTTT
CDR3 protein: CASIRGQGRTTGELFF

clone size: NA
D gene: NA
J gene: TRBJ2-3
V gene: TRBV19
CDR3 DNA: TGTGCCAGTAGTCCACTCCAGAGCACAGATACGCAGTATTTT
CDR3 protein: CASSPLQSTDTQYF

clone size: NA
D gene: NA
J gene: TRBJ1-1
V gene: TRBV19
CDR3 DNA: TGTGCCAGTAGTATTACAGGGTCGAACACTGAAGCTTTCTTT
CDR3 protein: CASSITGSNTEAFF

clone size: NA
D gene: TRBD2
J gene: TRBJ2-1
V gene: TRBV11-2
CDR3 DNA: TGTGCCAGCAGCTTGACTAGCGGGGGTAACAATGAGCAGTTCTTC
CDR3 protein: CASSLTSGGNNEQFF

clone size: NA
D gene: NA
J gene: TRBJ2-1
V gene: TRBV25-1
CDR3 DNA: TGTGCCAGCAGGCCTTCCACCCCCGGGACCACTGTGGATGAGCAGTTCTTC
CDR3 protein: CASRPSTPGTTVDEQFF

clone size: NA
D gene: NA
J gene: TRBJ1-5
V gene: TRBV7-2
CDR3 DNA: TGTGCCAGCAGCTTAGTGGAGGATCAGCCCCAGCATTTT
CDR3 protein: CASSLVEDQPQHF

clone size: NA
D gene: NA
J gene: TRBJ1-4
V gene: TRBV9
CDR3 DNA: TGTGCCAGCAGTCAGAACGGACAATATAATGAAAAACTGTTTTTT
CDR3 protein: CASSQNGQYNEKLFF

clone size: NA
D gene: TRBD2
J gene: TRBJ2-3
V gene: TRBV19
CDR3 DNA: TGTGCCAGTAGGGCCCTAGCGGGGGGCACAGATACGCAGTATTTT
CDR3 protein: CASRALAGGTDTQYF

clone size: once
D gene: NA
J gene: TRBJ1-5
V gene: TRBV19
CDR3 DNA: TGTGCCAGTACCGACGACGGACAGCCTTATTTATTTAGCAATCAGCCCCAGCATTTT
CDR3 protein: CASTDDGQPYLFSNQPQHF

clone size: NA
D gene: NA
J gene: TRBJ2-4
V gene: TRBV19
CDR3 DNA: TGTGCCAGTAGTATAAAACAGGGCCTCCTAGCCAAAAACATTCAGTACTTC
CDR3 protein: CASSIKQGLLAKNIQYF

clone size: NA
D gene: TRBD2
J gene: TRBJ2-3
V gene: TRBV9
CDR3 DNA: TGTGCCAGCAGCGTAGGGGTGAGCGGGGGCGTTTTGGATACGCAGTATTTT
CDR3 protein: CASSVGVSGGVLDTQYF

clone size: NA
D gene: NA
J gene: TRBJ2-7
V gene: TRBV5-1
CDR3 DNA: TGCGCCAGCAGCTGGACCTCATTAGAATCCTCCGAGCAGTACTTC
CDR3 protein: CASSWTSLESSEQYF

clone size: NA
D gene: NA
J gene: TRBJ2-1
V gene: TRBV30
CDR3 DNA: TGTGCCTGGAGTGCGGGCAGCTCCTACAATGAGCAGTTCTTC
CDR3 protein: CAWSAGSSYNEQFF

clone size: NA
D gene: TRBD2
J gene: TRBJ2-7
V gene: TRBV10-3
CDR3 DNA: TGTGCCACCGCGAGCCAGCGGGGGGCCTACGAGCAGTACTTC
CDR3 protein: CATASQRGAYEQYF

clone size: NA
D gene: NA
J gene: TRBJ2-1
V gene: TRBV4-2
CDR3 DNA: TGTGCCAGCAGCCAGACATCCCATGAGCAGTTCTTC
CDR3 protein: CASSQTSHEQFF

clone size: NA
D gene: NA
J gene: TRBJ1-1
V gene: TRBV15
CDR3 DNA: TGTGCCACCAGCTCCTCGGGGAAAGACCCCAGGGCTGAAGCTTTCTTT
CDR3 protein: CATSSSGKDPRAEAFF

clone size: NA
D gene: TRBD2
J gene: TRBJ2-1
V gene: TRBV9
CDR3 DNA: TGTGCCAGCAGCGTAGATGGGGGTAGCGGGTCTTACAATGAGCAGTTCTTC
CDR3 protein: CASSVDGGSGSYNEQFF

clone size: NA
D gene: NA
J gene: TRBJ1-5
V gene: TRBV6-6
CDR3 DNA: TGTGCCAGCAAGGGGAAGGACAATCAGCCCCAGCATTTT
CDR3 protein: CASKGKDNQPQHF

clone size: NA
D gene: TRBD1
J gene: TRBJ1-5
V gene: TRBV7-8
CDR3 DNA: TGTGCCAGCAGCGGCGGGACAGGGGATCAGCCCCAGCATTTT
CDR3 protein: CASSGGTGDQPQHF

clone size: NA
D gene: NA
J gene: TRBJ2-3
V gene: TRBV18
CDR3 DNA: TGTGCCAGCTCACCCACCCGACAAAGCACAGATACGCAGTATTTT
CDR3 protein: CASSPTRQSTDTQYF

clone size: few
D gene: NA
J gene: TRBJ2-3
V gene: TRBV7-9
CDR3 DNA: TGTGCCAGCAGCTTAGGGTCGACTGTCACAGATACGCAGTATTTT
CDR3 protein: CASSLGSTVTDTQYF

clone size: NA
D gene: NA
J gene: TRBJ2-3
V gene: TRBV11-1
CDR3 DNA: TGTGCCAGCAGCTTAGGGACACCCAGCACAGATACGCAGTATTTT
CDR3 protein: CASSLGTPSTDTQYF